This TCR beta chain was sequenced during a study of CD8 T cells in Susac syndrome. Study findings and constraints: The study recognized that its TCR sequencing and HLA analysis covered a relatively small number of individuals.

TCR beta sequencing covered blood CD8+ and CD4+ T cells. Negative isolation yielded CD8+ and CD4+ T cells; FACS enriched TEMRA cells. The RNA input was about 0.5 to 1 ug, and it was reverse transcribed with random hexamers. Across 54 Vbeta and 13 Jbeta, TCR beta CDR3 was amplified with immunoSEQ multiplex PCR. TCRdb used MiXCR to reprocess the immunoSEQ multiplex PCR reads, holding one entry per CDR3 protein. The sample holds about 250,000 distinct CDR3 sequences, around 93% seen once. As to this clonotype: Its antigen is as yet unknown.

V lost 4 bases and J lost 1, with 16 bases in between. The CDR3 consists of 16 residues. CDR1 is SEHNR and CDR2 is FQNEAQ in the germline V gene (reference sequence). This TCR derives from a human donor with multiple sclerosis. V gene TRBV7-9 combines with J gene TRBJ1-1, with D possibly TRBD1 on 5 matching bases. Sequencing was done on a sample of CD4+ T cells from PBMCs. Here the CDR3 DNA reads TGTGCCAGCAGCTCCCCGTCGTGGAGGGGGAACACTGAAGCTTTCTTT. This sequence encodes CASSSPSWRGNTEAFF.